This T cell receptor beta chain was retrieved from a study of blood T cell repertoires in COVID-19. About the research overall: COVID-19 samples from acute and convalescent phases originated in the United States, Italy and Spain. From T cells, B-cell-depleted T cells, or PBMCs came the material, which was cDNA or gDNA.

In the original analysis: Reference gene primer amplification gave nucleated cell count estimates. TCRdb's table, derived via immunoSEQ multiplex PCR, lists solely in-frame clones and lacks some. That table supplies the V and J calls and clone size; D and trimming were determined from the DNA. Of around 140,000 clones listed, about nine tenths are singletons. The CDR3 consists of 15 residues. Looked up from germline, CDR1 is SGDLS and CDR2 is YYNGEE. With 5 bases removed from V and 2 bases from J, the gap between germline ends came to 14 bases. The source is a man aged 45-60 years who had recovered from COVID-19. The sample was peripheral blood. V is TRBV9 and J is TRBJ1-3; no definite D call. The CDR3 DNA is TGTGCCAGCAGTTCAGGTCCAGTCCCTGGAAACACCATATATTTT. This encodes CASSSGPVPGNTIYF.